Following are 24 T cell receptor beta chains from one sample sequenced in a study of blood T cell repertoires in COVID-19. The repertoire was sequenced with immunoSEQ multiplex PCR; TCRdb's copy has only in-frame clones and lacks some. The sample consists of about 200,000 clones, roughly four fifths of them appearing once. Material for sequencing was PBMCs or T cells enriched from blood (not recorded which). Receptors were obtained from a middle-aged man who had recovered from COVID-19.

The CDR3 is CASSLVSGGRNEQFF. The CDR3 bases are TGCGCCAGCAGCTTGGTCAGCGGGGGGCGAAATGAGCAGTTCTTC. The chain carries TRBV5-1 and TRBJ2-1; 9 bases are a match to TRBD2. Germline-derived CDR1 and CDR2 are SGHRS and YFSETQ. The CDR3 length is 15 residues. The V segment lost 0 bases and the J segment 7 bases; nucleotides outside the gene matches: 5.

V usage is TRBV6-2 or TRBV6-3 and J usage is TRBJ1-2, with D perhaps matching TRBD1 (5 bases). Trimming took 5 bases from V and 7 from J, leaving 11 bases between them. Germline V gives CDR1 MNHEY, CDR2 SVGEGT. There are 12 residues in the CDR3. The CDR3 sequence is CASSPDSRGYTF. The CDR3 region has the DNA TGTGCCAGCAGTCCAGACAGCCGTGGCTACACCTTC.

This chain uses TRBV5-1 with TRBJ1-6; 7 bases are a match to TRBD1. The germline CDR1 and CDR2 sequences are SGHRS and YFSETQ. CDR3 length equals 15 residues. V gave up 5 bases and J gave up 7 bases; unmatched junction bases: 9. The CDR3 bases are TGCGCCAGCAGGACCCAGCCGGGACAGAATTCACCCCTCCACTTT. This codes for CASRTQPGQNSPLHF.

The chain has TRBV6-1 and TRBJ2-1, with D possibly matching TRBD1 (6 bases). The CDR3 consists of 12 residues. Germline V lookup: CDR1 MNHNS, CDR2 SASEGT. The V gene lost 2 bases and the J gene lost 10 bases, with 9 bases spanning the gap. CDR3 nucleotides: TGTGCCAGCAGTGAACAGGGACAAGAGCAGTTCTTC. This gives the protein CASSEQGQEQFF.

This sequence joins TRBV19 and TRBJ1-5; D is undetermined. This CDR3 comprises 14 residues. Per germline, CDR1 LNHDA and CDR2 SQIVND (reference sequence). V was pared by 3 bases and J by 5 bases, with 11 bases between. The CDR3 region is CASSIPGFYQPQHF. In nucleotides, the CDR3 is TGTGCCAGTAGTATTCCCGGTTTCTATCAGCCCCAGCATTTT.

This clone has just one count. CDR3 DNA sequence: TGTGCCACCAGTGAACCCGGACTTGGCACAGATACGCAGTATTTT. It yields the protein CATSEPGLGTDTQYF. The rearrangement uses TRBV24-1 and TRBJ2-3, with D possibly being TRBD2 (5 bases). Germline values: CDR1 KGHDR, CDR2 SFDVKD. V lost 4 bases to trimming and J lost 1 base, with 11 bases between them. The CDR3 length is 15 residues.

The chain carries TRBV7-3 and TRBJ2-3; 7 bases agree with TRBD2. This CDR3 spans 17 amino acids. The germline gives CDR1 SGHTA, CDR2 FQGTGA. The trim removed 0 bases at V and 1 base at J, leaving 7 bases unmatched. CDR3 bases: TGTGCCAGCAGCTTAACAGGACCGGGAGGCGGCACAGATACGCAGTATTTT. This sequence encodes CASSLTGPGGGTDTQYF.

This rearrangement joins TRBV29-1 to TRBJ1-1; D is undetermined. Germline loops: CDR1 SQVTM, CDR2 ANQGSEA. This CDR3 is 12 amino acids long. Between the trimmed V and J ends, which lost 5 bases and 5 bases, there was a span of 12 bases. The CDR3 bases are TGCAGCGTTCAGCGGTATCAAACTGAAGCTTTCTTT. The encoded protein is CSVQRYQTEAFF.

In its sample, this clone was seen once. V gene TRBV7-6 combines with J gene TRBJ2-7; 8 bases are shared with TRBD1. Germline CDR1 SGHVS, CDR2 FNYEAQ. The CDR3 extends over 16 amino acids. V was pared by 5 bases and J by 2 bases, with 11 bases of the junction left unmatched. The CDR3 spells CASSRMTGAKAYEQYF. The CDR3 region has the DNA TGTGCCAGCAGCCGAATGACAGGGGCGAAGGCCTACGAGCAGTACTTC.

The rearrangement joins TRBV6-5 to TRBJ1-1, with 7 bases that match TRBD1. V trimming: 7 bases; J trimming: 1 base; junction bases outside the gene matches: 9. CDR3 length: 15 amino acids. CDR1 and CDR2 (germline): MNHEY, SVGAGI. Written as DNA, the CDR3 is TGTGCCAGCACCCCCGAGGGGGCAGCGAACACTGAAGCTTTCTTT. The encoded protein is CASTPEGAANTEAFF.

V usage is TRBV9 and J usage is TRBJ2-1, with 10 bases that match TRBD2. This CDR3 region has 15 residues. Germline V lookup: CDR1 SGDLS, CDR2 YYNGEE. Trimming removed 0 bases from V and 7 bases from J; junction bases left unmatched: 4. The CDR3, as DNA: TGTGCCAGCAGCGTAGTACTAGCGGGAAAAAATGAGCAGTTCTTC. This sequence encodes CASSVVLAGKNEQFF.

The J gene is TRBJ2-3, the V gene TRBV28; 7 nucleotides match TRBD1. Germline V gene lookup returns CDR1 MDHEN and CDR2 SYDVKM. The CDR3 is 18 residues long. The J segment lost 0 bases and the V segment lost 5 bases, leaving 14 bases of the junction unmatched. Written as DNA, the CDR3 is TGTGCCAGCAGTCCAACGGGACAGATTCGTTCTAGCACAGATACGCAGTATTTT. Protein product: CASSPTGQIRSSTDTQYF.

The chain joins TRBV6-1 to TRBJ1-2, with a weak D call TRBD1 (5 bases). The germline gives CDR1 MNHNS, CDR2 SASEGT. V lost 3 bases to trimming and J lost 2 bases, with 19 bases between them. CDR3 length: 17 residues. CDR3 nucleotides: TGTGCCAGCAGTGAGCCCGGACAAGAAGGAAGCAACTATGGCTACACCTTC. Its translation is CASSEPGQEGSNYGYTF.

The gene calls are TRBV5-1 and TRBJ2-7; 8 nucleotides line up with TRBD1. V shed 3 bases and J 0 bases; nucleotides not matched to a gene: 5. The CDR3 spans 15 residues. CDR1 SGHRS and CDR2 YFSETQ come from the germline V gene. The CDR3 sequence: CASSSRTGPSYEQYF. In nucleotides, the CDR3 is TGCGCCAGCAGCTCACGGACAGGGCCCTCCTACGAGCAGTACTTC. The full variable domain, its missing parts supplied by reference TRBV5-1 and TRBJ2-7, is KAGVTQTPRYLIKTRGQQVTLSCSPISGHRSVSWYQQTPGQGLQFLFEYFSETQRNKGNFPGRFSGRQFSNSRSEMNVSTLELGDSALYLCASSSRTGPSYEQYFGPGTRLTVT.

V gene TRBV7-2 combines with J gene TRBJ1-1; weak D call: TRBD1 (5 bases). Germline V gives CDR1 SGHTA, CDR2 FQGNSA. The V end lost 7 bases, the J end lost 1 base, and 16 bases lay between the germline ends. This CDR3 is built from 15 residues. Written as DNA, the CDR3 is TGTGCCAGCAAGAATTACGGGCAGGGGAACACTGAAGCTTTCTTT. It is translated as CASKNYGQGNTEAFF.

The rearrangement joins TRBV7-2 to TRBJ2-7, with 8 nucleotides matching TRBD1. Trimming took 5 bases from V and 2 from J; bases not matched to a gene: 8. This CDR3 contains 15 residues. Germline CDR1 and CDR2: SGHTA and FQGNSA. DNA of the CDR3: TGTGCCAGCAGCCCCAGGACAGGGCAAACCTACGAGCAGTACTTC. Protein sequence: CASSPRTGQTYEQYF. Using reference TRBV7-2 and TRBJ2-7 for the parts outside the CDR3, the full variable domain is GAGVSQSPSNKVTEKGKDVELRCDPISGHTALYWYRQSLGQGLEFLIYFQGNSAPDKSGLPSDRFSAERTGGSVSTLTIQRTQQEDSAVYLCASSPRTGQTYEQYFGPGTRLTVT.

DNA for the CDR3: TGTGCCAGCAGTGAAACGGGACAGAATCAGCCCCAGCATTTT. Its protein is CASSETGQNQPQHF. The chain combines TRBV6-1 with TRBJ1-5; 7 nucleotides line up with TRBD1. This CDR3 has 14 amino acids. Germline-derived CDR1 and CDR2 are MNHNS and SASEGT. The V gene end was trimmed by 2 bases and the J gene end by 4 bases; junction bases not matched to a gene: 2.

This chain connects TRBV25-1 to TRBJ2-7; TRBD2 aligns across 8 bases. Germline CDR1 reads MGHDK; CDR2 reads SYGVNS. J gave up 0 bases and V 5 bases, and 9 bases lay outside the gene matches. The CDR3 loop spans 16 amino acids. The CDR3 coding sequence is TGTGCCAGCAGTACCCCGGCGGGAGGAAGCTCCTACGAGCAGTACTTC. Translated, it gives CASSTPAGGSSYEQYF.

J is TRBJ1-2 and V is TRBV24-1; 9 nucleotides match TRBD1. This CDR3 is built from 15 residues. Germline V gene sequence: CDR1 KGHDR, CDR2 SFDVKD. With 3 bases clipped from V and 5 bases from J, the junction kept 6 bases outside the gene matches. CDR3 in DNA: TGTGCCACCAGTGATGGGGGGACAGGGCTTTATGGCTACACCTTC. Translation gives CATSDGGTGLYGYTF.

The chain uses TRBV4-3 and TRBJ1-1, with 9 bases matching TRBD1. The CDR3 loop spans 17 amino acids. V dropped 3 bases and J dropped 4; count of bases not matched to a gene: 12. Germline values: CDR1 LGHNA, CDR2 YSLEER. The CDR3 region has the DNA TGCGCCAGCAGCCATTACCTGCTCGGGACAGGGCGCACTGAAGCTTTCTTT. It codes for CASSHYLLGTGRTEAFF.

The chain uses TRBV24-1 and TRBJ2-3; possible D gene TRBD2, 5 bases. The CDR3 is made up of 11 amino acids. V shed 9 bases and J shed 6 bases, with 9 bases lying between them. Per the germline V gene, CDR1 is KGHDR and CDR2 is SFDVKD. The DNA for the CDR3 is TGTGCCACCTCCCGAGGGGATACGCAGTATTTT. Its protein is CATSRGDTQYF.

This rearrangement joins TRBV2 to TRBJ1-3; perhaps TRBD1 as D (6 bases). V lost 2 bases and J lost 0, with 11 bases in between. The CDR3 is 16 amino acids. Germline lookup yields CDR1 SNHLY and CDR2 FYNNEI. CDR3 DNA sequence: TGTGCCAGCAGTGAATGGGGACATCACTCTGGAAACACCATATATTTT. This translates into CASSEWGHHSGNTIYF.

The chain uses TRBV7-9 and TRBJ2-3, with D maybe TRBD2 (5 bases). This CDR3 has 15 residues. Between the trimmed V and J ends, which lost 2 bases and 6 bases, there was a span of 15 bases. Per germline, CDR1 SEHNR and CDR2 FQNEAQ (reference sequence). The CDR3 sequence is CASSLLSLGGDTQYF. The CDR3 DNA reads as TGTGCCAGCAGCTTATTATCCTTAGGCGGGGATACGCAGTATTTT.

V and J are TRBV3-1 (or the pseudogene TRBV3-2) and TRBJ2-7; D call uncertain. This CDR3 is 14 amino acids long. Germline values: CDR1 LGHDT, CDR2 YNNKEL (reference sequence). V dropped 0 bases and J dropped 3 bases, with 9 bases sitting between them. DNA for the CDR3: TGTGCCAGCAGCCAAGATGTGCGGATCTACGAGCAGTACTTC. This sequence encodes CASSQDVRIYEQYF.